The 28 T cell receptor beta chains in this list originate from one sample, sequenced in a study of T cells in localized non-small cell lung cancer. Repertoires were generated with immunoSEQ multiplex PCR, while TCRdb's copy carries only in-frame clones and drops some. The sample gives about 60,000 clones, about nine tenths of which show up once; roughly 1.9% is in the top ten. Source: peripheral blood, taken before any cancer treatment. These TCRs come from a woman between 35 and 75 years old with stage I lung adenocarcinoma.

The CDR3 loop reads CASSQARANTEAFF. CDR3 bases: TGTGCCAGCTCACAGGCCAGGGCGAACACTGAAGCTTTCTTT. The gene calls are TRBV18 and TRBJ1-1, with TRBD1 as a possible D gene (5 bases). The germline V gene encodes CDR1 KGHSH and CDR2 LQKENI. There are 14 residues in the CDR3. V was clipped by 4 bases and J by 1 base, with 10 bases between them.

The count of this clone is one. This chain connects TRBV28 to TRBJ2-1; D gene uncertain. Germline CDR1 reads MDHEN; CDR2 reads SYDVKM. Trimming pared 5 bases from V and 0 bases from J, leaving 11 bases between. The CDR3 consists of 15 residues. Here the CDR3 reads CASSHHSSSYNEQFF. The CDR3 DNA reads as TGTGCCAGCAGTCACCATTCGAGCTCCTACAATGAGCAGTTCTTC.

The chain joins TRBV7-9 to TRBJ1-1; D remains ambiguous. V shed 1 base and J shed 3 bases, with 9 bases lying between them. This CDR3 has 14 residues. CDR1 is SEHNR, CDR2 FQNEAQ, per germline (reference sequence). The CDR3, as DNA: TGTGCCAGCAGCTTAGTTTCGGCGGACACTGAAGCTTTCTTT. The encoded protein is CASSLVSADTEAFF.

This chain links TRBV9 with TRBJ1-1; D is unclear. The V end lost 0 bases, the J end lost 4 bases, and 10 bases lay between the germline ends. The germline V gene has CDR1 SGDLS and CDR2 YYNGEE. There are 14 residues in the CDR3. The CDR3 loop is CASSVVSSGTEAFF. CDR3 nucleotides: TGTGCCAGCAGCGTAGTGAGTTCGGGCACTGAAGCTTTCTTT. Full variable domain (rest looked up from reference TRBV9 and TRBJ1-1): DSGVTQTPKHLITATGQRVTLRCSPRSGDLSVYWYQQSLDQGLQFLIQYYNGEERAKGNILERFSAQQFPDLHSELNLSSLELGDSALYFCASSVVSSGTEAFFGQGTRLTVV.

A single count supports this clone. The V and J genes are TRBV4-3 and TRBJ2-3; TRBD2 might be the D (5 bases). CDR1 and CDR2 (germline): LGHNA, YSLEER. V was shortened by 4 bases and J by 2 bases, with 10 bases between the two germline ends. The CDR3 covers 14 residues. The CDR3 DNA reads as TGCGCCAGCAGCCGGGAGATAACCACAGATACGCAGTATTTT. It codes for CASSREITTDTQYF.

The chain is built from TRBV7-9 and TRBJ1-2, with TRBD1 as a possible D gene (6 bases). Germline CDR1 reads SEHNR; CDR2 reads FQNEAQ (reference sequence). V was pared by 10 bases and J by 4 bases, with 16 bases between. The CDR3 extends over 13 amino acids. This chain's CDR3 is CANDLTGSYGYTF. The CDR3 coding sequence is TGTGCCAACGACCTTACAGGGAGCTATGGCTACACCTTC.

This sequence joins TRBV11-1 and TRBJ2-1; the D call may be TRBD1 or TRBD2 (6 bases each). V lost 1 base to trimming and J lost 9 bases, with 16 bases between them. The CDR3 spans 15 residues. Looked up from germline, CDR1 is SGHAT and CDR2 is FQDESV (reference sequence). CDR3 sequence reads: CASSLVKGGWAEQFF. In DNA form, the CDR3 reads TGTGCCAGCAGCTTAGTGAAGGGGGGCTGGGCTGAGCAGTTCTTC.

This clone was recorded once. The chain couples TRBV7-9 to TRBJ1-5; D not certain. Germline CDR1 SEHNR, CDR2 FQNEAQ (reference sequence). Trimming removed 1 base from V and 6 bases from J, with 10 bases in between. The CDR3 consists of 14 residues. CDR3 coding DNA: TGTGCCAGCAGCTTAGATGGCGTTGGTCAGCCCCAGCATTTT. This gives the protein CASSLDGVGQPQHF.

The gene calls are TRBV9 and TRBJ1-1, with D unresolved. CDR1 is SGDLS, CDR2 YYNGEE, per germline. The CDR3 spans 13 residues. Trimming removed 0 bases at V and 1 base at J, with 4 bases between. The CDR3 protein is CASSVGRNTEAFF. DNA of the CDR3: TGTGCCAGCAGCGTAGGCAGGAACACTGAAGCTTTCTTT.

The chain employs TRBV5-1 and TRBJ1-2; D is undetermined. Looked up from germline, CDR1 is SGHRS and CDR2 is YFSETQ. V lost 0 bases and J 4 bases, leaving 13 bases between the germline ends. This CDR3 has 15 amino acids. CDR3 residues: CASSLDGELGYGYTF. The DNA for the CDR3 is TGCGCCAGCAGCTTGGATGGGGAACTGGGCTATGGCTACACCTTC.

Points on this clone: A junction boundary mismatches the germline segment, possibly from a read error. The chain links TRBV29-1 to TRBJ2-5; 7 nucleotides align to TRBD1. The CDR3 has 13 residues. In germline, CDR1 is SQVTM, CDR2 ANQGSEA. This chain's CDR3 is CSVSRGPQGTQYF. The DNA of the CDR3 is TGCAGCGTGTCTAGGGGGCCCCAAGGGACCCAGTACTTC.

This clone showed up just once. The chain combines TRBV11-2 with TRBJ2-1, with a tentative D call TRBD2 (6 bases). Germline V gene lookup returns CDR1 SGHAT and CDR2 FQNNGV. The V and J ends lost 3 bases and 7 bases respectively, with 16 bases between them. This CDR3 spans 15 amino acids. CDR3 coding DNA: TGTGCCAGCAGCTTCGGGAGCTCTAAGGGGAATGAGCAGTTCTTC. Protein sequence: CASSFGSSKGNEQFF.

The chain is built from TRBV18 and TRBJ2-5; D is unresolved. The V end lost 4 bases, the J end lost 5 bases, and 11 bases lay between the germline ends. CDR1 is KGHSH and CDR2 is LQKENI in the germline V gene. The CDR3 has 13 residues. The CDR3: CASSREPKETQYF. In DNA form, the CDR3 reads TGTGCCAGCTCACGCGAACCTAAGGAGACCCAGTACTTC.

The V gene is TRBV27, the J gene TRBJ2-5, with D unclear. CDR3 size: 11 residues. The ends were cut back, 6 bases at V and 1 base at J, with 3 bases in the middle. CDR1 MNHEY and CDR2 SMNVEV come from the germline V gene (reference sequence). The CDR3 loop is CASRLQETQYF. The CDR3 DNA reads TGTGCCAGCAGACTCCAAGAGACCCAGTACTTC.

The gene calls are TRBV6-5 and TRBJ1-2, with TRBD1 as a possible D gene (6 bases). The germline gives CDR1 MNHEY, CDR2 SVGAGI. Between the trimmed V and J ends, which lost 2 bases and 1 base, there was a span of 11 bases. The CDR3 is 15 residues long. The CDR3 protein is CASSYRGFGNYGYTF. The DNA of the CDR3 is TGTGCCAGCAGTTACAGGGGGTTCGGTAACTATGGCTACACCTTC.

The J gene is TRBJ1-1, the V gene TRBV28; the D is unclear. Deletions cut 1 base from V and 5 bases from J, with 8 bases between. The CDR3 is 13 residues long. Germline CDR1 MDHEN, CDR2 SYDVKM. The CDR3 DNA reads as TGTGCCAGCAGTTTATTCCAAAATACTGAAGCTTTCTTT. It encodes CASSLFQNTEAFF.

The rearrangement links TRBV7-9 to TRBJ2-2; D may be TRBD1 (5 bases). V lost 5 bases and J lost 0, with 13 bases in between. The CDR3 is 16 amino acids. Germline loops: CDR1 SEHNR, CDR2 FQNEAQ (reference sequence). CDR3 coding DNA: TGTGCCAGCAGCCCAAGGACAACCGCGAACACCGGGGAGCTGTTTTTT. Translated: CASSPRTTANTGELFF.

This chain connects TRBV29-1 to TRBJ1-2; TRBD1 matches 7 bases. The CDR3 contains 13 residues. Germline CDR1 is SQVTM and CDR2 is ANQGSEA. The J segment lost 5 bases and the V segment lost 3 bases, leaving 6 bases of the junction unmatched. CDR3 region: CSVERDSRYGYTF. CDR3 bases: TGCAGCGTTGAGAGGGACAGCCGTTATGGCTACACCTTC.

The V call is TRBV9, the J call TRBJ2-3; 7 bases are shared with TRBD1. Germline-derived CDR1 and CDR2 are SGDLS and YYNGEE. The CDR3 is made up of 16 amino acids. The trim removed 4 bases at V and 0 bases at J, leaving 8 bases unmatched. The CDR3 loop reads CASSLGTATSTDTQYF. The DNA of the CDR3 is TGTGCCAGCAGCCTGGGGACAGCCACTAGCACAGATACGCAGTATTTT.

J is TRBJ2-1 and V is TRBV9; D is perhaps TRBD1 (6 bases). V lost 7 bases and J 9 bases, leaving 14 bases between the germline ends. The length of the CDR3 is 12 residues. Germline lookup yields CDR1 SGDLS and CDR2 YYNGEE. CDR3 residues: CASGRGSPEQFF. CDR3 nucleotide sequence: TGTGCCAGCGGAAGGGGGTCTCCTGAGCAGTTCTTC.

This clone was counted a single time. The rearrangement uses TRBV28 and TRBJ2-7, with 9 bases that match TRBD1. Trimming cost V 5 bases and J 4 bases; bases outside gene matches: 9. The length of the CDR3 is 15 residues. CDR1 and CDR2 from the germline V gene are MDHEN and SYDVKM. The CDR3 loop reads CASSAGTGRKYEQYF. DNA for the CDR3: TGTGCCAGCAGTGCTGGGACAGGGAGGAAATACGAGCAGTACTTC.

The chain is built from TRBV10-3 and TRBJ1-1, with a weak D call TRBD1 (6 bases). Germline CDR1 ENHRY, CDR2 SYGVKD. The CDR3 runs to 16 residues. V was shortened by 0 bases and J by 1 base, with 12 bases between the two germline ends. The CDR3 region has the DNA TGTGCCATCAGTGAGTCGAGGGGGGGCCAGAACACTGAAGCTTTCTTT. Encoded protein: CAISESRGGQNTEAFF.

The CDR3: CASSPQRLLQRKTEAFF. The CDR3 coding sequence is TGTGCCAGCTCACCCCAACGACTTCTCCAACGAAAAACTGAAGCTTTCTTT. The chain carries TRBV18 and TRBJ1-1; D unclear. This CDR3 region has 17 residues. Trimming removed 3 bases at V and 5 bases at J, with 22 bases between. CDR1 is KGHSH and CDR2 is LQKENI in the germline V gene.

The CDR3 sequence: CASSGQGFSGNTIYF. The CDR3 DNA sequence: TGTGCCAGCAGCGGACAGGGTTTTTCTGGAAACACCATATATTTT. The V call is TRBV28, the J call TRBJ1-3; 8 bases align to TRBD1. There are 15 residues in the CDR3. CDR1 MDHEN and CDR2 SYDVKM come from the germline V gene. V shed 6 bases, J shed 1 base, and the junction held 5 bases outside the gene matches.

This chain connects TRBV7-9 to TRBJ1-2; 11 bases match TRBD1. Trimming removed 3 bases from V and 1 base from J; junction bases left unmatched: 4. The CDR3 loop spans 16 amino acids. Per germline, CDR1 SEHNR and CDR2 FQNEAQ (reference sequence). The CDR3 DNA reads TGTGCCAGCAGCTTCCGGACAGGGGGCGATAACTATGGCTACACCTTC. It encodes CASSFRTGGDNYGYTF.

J is TRBJ2-3 and V is TRBV5-8; the match to TRBD1 covers 9 bases. V lost 0 bases to trimming and J lost 3 bases; unmatched junction nucleotides: 5. Germline V gives CDR1 SGHTS, CDR2 YDEGEE. The CDR3 is 16 amino acids. The CDR3 spells CASSLGTGQGTDTQYF. The DNA of the CDR3 is TGTGCCAGCAGCTTGGGTACGGGACAGGGAACAGATACGCAGTATTTT.

The CDR3, as DNA: TGTGCCAGTAGTATACAGGGGATTAACTATGGCTACACCTTC. Its translation: CASSIQGINYGYTF. The chain is built from TRBV19 and TRBJ1-2, with a tentative D call TRBD1 (6 bases). V lost 2 bases, J lost 1 base, and 8 bases lay in between. The CDR3 length is 14 residues. Germline CDR1 LNHDA, CDR2 SQIVND (reference sequence).

The rearrangement links TRBV27 to TRBJ1-4; the D is unclear. The CDR3 contains 12 residues. Per germline, CDR1 MNHEY and CDR2 SMNVEV (reference sequence). V was trimmed by 5 bases and J by 8 bases, leaving 9 bases between them. The CDR3: CASSGPYEKLFF. As DNA, the CDR3 is TGTGCCAGCAGTGGACCGTACGAAAAACTGTTTTTT.